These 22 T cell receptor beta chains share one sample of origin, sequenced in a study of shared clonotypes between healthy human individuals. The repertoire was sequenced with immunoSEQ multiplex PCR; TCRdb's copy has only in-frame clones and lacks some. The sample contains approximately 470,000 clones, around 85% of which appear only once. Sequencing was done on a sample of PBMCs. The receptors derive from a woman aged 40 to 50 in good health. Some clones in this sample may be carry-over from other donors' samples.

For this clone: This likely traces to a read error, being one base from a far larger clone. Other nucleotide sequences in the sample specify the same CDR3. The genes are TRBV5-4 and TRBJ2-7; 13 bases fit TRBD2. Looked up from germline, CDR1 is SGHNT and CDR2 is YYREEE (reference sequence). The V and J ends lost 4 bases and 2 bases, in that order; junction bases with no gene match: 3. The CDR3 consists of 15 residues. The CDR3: CASSPGTSGTYEQYF. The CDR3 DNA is TGTGCCAGCAGCCCCGGGACTAGCGGGACCTACGAGCAGTACTTC.

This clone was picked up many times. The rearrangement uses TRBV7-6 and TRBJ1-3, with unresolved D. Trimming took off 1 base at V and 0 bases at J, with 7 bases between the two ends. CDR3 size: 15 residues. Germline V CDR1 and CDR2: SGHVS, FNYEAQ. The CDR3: CASSLGRSSGNTIYF. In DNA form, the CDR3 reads TGTGCCAGCAGCTTAGGTAGATCCTCTGGAAACACCATATATTTT.

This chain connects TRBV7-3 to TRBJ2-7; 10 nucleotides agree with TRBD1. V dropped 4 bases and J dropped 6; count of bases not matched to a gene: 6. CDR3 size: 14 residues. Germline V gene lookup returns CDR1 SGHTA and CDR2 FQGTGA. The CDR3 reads CASSSGQGGVEQYF. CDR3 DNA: TGTGCCAGCAGCTCCGGACAGGGGGGCGTCGAGCAGTACTTC. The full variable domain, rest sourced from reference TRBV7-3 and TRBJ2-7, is GAGVSQTPSNKVTEKGKYVELRCDPISGHTALYWYRQSLGQGPEFLIYFQGTGAADDSGLPNDRFFAVRPEGSVSTLKIQRTERGDSAVYLCASSSGQGGVEQYFGPGTRLTVT.

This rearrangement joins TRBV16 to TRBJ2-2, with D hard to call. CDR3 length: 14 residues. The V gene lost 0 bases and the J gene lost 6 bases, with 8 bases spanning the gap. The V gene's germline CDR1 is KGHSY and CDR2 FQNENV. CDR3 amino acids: CASSQSPQAGELFF. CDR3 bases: TGTGCCAGCAGCCAATCCCCTCAGGCCGGGGAGCTGTTTTTT.

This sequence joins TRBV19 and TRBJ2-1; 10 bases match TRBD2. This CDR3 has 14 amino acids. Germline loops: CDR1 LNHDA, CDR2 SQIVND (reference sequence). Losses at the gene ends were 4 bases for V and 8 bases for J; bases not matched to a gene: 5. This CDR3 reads CASSTQAGGHEQFF. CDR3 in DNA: TGTGCCAGTAGTACCCAAGCGGGAGGGCATGAGCAGTTCTTC.

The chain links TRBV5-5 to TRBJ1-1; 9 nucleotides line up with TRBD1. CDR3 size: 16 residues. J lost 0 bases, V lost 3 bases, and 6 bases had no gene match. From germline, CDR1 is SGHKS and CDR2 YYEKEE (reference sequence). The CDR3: CASSWGTGPLNTEAFF. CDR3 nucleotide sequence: TGTGCCAGCAGCTGGGGGACAGGGCCCTTGAACACTGAAGCTTTCTTT.

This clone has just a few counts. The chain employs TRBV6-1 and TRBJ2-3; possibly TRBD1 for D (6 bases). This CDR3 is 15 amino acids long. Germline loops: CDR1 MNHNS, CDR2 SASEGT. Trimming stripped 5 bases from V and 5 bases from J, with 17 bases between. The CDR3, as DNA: TGTGCCAGCAGTCTCCGGGACACCTTTCGAGATACGCAGTATTTT. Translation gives CASSLRDTFRDTQYF.

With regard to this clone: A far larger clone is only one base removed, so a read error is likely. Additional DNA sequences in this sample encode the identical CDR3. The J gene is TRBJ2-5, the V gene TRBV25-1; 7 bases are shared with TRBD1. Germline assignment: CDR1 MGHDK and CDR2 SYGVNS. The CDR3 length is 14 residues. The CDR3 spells CASSDRDSQETQYF. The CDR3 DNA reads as TGTGCCAGCAGTGATCGGGACAGCCAAGAGACTCAGTACTTC.

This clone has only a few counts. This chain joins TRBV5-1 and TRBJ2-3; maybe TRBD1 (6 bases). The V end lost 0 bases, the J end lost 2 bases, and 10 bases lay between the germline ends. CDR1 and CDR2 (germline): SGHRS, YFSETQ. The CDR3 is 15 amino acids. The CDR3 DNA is TGCGCCAGCAGCTTGGAGGACAGCCACACAGATACGCAGTATTTT. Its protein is CASSLEDSHTDTQYF.

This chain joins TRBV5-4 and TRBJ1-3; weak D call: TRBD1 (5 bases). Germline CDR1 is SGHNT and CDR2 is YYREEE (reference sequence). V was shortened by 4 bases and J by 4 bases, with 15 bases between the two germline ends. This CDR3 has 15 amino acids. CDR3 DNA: TGTGCCAGCAGCCCCTCAGGCGGGGCGGGAAACACCATATATTTT. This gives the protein CASSPSGGAGNTIYF.

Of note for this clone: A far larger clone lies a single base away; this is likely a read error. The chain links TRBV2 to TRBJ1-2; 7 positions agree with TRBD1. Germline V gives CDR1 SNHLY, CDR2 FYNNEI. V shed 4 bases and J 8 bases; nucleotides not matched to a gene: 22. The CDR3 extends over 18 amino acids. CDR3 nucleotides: TGTGCCAGCAGTGGCCCCCTCGGGAAGGCGCCCGTCAGGGGGGGCTACACCTTC. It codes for CASSGPLGKAPVRGGYTF. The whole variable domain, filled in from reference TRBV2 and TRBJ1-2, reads EPEVTQTPSHQVTQMGQEVILRCVPISNHLYFYWYRQILGQKVEFLVSFYNNEISEKSEIFDDQFSVERPDGSNFTLKIRSTKLEDSAMYFCASSGPLGKAPVRGGYTFGSGTRLTVV.

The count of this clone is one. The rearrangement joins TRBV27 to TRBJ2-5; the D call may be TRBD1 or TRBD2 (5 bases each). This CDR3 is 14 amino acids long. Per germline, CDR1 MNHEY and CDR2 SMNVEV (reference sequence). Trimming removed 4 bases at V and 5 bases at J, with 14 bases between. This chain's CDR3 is CASSSWAEGETQYF. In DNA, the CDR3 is TGTGCCAGCAGTTCCTGGGCCGAGGGGGAGACCCAGTACTTC.

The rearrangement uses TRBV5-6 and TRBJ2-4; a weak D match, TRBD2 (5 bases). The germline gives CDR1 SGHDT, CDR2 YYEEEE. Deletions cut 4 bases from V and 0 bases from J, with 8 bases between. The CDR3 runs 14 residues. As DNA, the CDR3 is TGTGCCAGCAGCCGGGGTATAGCCAAAAACATTCAGTACTTC. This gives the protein CASSRGIAKNIQYF.

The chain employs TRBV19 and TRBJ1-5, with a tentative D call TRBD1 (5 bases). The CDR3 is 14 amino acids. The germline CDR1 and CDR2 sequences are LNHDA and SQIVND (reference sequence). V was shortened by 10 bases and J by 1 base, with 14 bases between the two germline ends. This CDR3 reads CATSGPRSNQPQHF. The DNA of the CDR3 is TGTGCCACCTCAGGGCCCCGGAGCAATCAGCCCCAGCATTTT.

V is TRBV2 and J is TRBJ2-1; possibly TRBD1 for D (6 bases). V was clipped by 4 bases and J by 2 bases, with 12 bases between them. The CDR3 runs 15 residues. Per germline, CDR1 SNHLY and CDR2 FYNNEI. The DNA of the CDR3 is TGTGCCAGCAGTGCAGGCAGGGGCACCTACAATGAGCAGTTCTTC. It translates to CASSAGRGTYNEQFF.

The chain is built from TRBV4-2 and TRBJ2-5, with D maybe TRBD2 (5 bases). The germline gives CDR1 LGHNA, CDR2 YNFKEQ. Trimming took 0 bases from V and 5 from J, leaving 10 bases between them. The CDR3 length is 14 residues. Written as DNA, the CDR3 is TGTGCCAGCAGCCAAGATCGGGGAGCGGAGACCCAGTACTTC. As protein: CASSQDRGAETQYF.

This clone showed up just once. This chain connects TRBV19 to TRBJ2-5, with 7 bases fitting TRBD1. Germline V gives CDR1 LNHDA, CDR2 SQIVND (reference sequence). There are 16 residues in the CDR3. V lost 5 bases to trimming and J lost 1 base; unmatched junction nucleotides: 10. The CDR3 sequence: CASSDRVFSPQETQYF. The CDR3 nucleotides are TGTGCCAGTAGTGACAGGGTTTTTTCCCCCCAAGAGACCCAGTACTTC. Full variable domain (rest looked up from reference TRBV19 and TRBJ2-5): DGGITQSPKYLFRKEGQNVTLSCEQNLNHDAMYWYRQDPGQGLRLIYYSQIVNDFQKGDIAEGYSVSREKKESFPLTVTSAQKNPTAFYLCASSDRVFSPQETQYFGPGTRLLVL.

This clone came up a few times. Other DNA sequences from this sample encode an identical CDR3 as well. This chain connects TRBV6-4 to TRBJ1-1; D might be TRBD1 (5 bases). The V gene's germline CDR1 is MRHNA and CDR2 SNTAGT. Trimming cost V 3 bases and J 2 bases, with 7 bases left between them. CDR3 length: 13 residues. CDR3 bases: TGTGCCAGCAGTGAGGGGCGAAACACTGAAGCTTTCTTT. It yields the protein CASSEGRNTEAFF.

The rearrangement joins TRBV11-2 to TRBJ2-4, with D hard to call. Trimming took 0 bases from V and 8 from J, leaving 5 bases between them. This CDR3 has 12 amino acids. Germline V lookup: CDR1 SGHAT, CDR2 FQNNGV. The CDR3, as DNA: TGTGCCAGCAGCTTAGACAGTGACATTCAGTACTTC. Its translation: CASSLDSDIQYF. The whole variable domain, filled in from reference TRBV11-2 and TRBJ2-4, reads EAGVAQSPRYKIIEKRQSVAFWCNPISGHATLYWYQQILGQGPKLLIQFQNNGVVDDSQLPKDRFSAERLKGVDSTLKIQPAKLEDSAVYLCASSLDSDIQYFGAGTRLSVL.

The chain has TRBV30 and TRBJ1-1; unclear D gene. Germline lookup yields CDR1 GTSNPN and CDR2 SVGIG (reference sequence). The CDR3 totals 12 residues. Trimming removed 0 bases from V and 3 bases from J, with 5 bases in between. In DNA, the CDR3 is TGTGCCTGGAGTGTAGAGGACACTGAAGCTTTCTTT. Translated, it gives CAWSVEDTEAFF. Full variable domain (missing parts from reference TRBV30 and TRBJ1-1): SQTIHQWPATLVQPVGSPLSLECTVEGTSNPNLYWYRQAAGRGLQLLFYSVGIGQISSEVPQNLSASRPQDRQFILSSKKLLLSDSGFYLCAWSVEDTEAFFGQGTRLTVV.

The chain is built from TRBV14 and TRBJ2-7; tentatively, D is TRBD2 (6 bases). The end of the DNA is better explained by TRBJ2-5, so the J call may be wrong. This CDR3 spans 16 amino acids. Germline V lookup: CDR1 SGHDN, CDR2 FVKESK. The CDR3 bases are TGTGCCAGCAGCCAAGTGGGGGGATTGTACCAAGAGACCCAGTACTTC. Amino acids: CASSQVGGLYQETQYF.

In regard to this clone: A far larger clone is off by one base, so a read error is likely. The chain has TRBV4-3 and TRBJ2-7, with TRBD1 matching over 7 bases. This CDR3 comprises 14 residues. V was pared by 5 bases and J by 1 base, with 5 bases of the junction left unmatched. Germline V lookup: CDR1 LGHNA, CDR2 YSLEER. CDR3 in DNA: TGCGCCAGCAGCGAGGGGGACAGATCCTACGAGCAGTACTTC. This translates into CASSEGDRSYEQYF.